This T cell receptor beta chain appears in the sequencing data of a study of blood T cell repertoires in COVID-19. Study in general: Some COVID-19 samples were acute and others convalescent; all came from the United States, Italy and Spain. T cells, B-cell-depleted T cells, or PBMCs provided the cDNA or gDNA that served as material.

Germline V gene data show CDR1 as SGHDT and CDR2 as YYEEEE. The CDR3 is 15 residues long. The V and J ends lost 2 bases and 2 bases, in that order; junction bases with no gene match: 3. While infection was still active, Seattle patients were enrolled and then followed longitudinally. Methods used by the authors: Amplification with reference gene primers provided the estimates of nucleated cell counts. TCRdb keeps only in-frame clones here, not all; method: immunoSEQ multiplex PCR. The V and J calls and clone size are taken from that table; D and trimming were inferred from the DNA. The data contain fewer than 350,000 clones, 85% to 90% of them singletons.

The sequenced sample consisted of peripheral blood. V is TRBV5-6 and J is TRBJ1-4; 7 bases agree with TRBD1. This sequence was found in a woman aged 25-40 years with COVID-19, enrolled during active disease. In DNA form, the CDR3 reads TGTGCCAGCAGCTTCAACAGGGGTACTAATGAAAAACTGTTTTTT. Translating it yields CASSFNRGTNEKLFF.